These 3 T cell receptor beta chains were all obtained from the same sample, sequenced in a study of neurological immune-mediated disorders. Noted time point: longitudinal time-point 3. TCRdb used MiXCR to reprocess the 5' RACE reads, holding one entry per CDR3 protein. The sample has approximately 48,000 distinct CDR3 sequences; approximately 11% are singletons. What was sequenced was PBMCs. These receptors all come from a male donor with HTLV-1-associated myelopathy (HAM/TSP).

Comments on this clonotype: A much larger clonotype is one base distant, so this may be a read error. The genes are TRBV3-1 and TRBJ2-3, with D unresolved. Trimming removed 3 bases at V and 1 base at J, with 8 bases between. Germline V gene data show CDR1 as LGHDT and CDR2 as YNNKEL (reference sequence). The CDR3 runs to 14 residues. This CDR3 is CASSHSSRTDTQYF. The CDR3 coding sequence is TGTGCCAGCAGCCACTCGAGTCGCACAGATACGCAGTATTTT.

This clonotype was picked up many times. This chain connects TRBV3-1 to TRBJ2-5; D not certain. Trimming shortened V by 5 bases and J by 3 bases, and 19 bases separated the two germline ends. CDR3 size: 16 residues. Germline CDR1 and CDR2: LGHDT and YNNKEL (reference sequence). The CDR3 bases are TGTGCCAGCAGCTCCCGACGTAGCTCACAAGAAGAGACCCAGTACTTC. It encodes CASSSRRSSQEETQYF.

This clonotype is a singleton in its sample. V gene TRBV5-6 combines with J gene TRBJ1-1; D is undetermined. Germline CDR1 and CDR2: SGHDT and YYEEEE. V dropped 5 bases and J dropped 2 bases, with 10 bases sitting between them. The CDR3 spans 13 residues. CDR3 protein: CASRGRGNTEAFF. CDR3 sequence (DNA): TGTGCCAGCAGGGGGAGAGGAAACACTGAAGCTTTCTTT.